These 32 T cell receptor beta chains came from one sample sequenced in a study of T cell responses to AZD1222 COVID-19 vaccine. Profiled with immunoSEQ multiplex PCR; TCRdb holds only in-frame clones, not every one. This table holds around 120,000 clones, more than 85% found once. The sequences come from peripheral blood, collected on day 0 of MenACWY control vaccination. The origin of the receptors is an adult in good health.

The J gene is TRBJ1-1, the V gene TRBV29-1; D not resolved. Trimming stripped 3 bases from V and 6 bases from J, with 8 bases between. The CDR3 covers 11 residues. Germline V gives CDR1 SQVTM, CDR2 ANQGSEA. CDR3: CSVDDSSEAFF. The CDR3 nucleotides are TGCAGCGTTGATGACTCCTCTGAAGCTTTCTTT.

This clone has just a few counts. The V and J genes are TRBV7-9 and TRBJ2-2; unclear D gene. In germline, CDR1 is SEHNR, CDR2 FQNEAQ (reference sequence). Trimming took off 5 bases at V and 2 bases at J, with 12 bases between the two ends. The CDR3 is made up of 15 amino acids. CDR3 residues: CASSLTSVNTGELFF. The CDR3 DNA follows: TGTGCCAGCAGCCTAACAAGTGTTAACACCGGGGAGCTGTTTTTT.

This clone is a singleton in its sample. The chain joins TRBV19 to TRBJ2-1; the match to TRBD2 covers 7 bases. The V and J ends lost 6 bases and 4 bases, in that order; junction bases with no gene match: 12. Per germline, CDR1 LNHDA and CDR2 SQIVND (reference sequence). The CDR3 length is 16 residues. The CDR3, as DNA: TGTGCCAGTAGGCGTGATGGGCTAGCGGCTTACAATGAGCAGTTCTTC. Its translation is CASRRDGLAAYNEQFF.

The chain links TRBV11-2 to TRBJ1-4; D call uncertain. The CDR3 is 14 amino acids. The V gene lost 2 bases and the J gene lost 0 bases, with 4 bases spanning the gap. From germline, CDR1 is SGHAT and CDR2 FQNNGV. CDR3 nucleotide sequence: TGTGCCAGCAGCTTACTGGCAACTAATGAAAAACTGTTTTTT. It codes for CASSLLATNEKLFF.

The chain employs TRBV5-6 and TRBJ1-2; D remains unclear. The V and J ends lost 1 base and 0 bases respectively, with 10 bases between them. Germline CDR1 reads SGHDT; CDR2 reads YYEEEE. The CDR3 runs to 15 residues. CDR3: CASSLLMGTNYGYTF. The CDR3, as DNA: TGTGCCAGCAGCTTGCTGATGGGAACTAACTATGGCTACACCTTC.

The rearrangement links TRBV12-3 or TRBV12-4 to TRBJ1-2, with D uncertain. This CDR3 contains 13 residues. The germline V and J ends were trimmed by 3 bases and 0 bases, with 5 bases remaining between them. CDR3 coding DNA: TGTGCCAGCAGTTTCGTGACTAACTATGGCTACACCTTC. As protein: CASSFVTNYGYTF.

V and J are TRBV7-9 and TRBJ2-5, with D possibly TRBD2 on 5 matching bases. The germline V and J ends were trimmed by 1 base and 4 bases, with 7 bases remaining between them. This CDR3 region has 13 residues. The germline V gene encodes CDR1 SEHNR and CDR2 FQNEAQ (reference sequence). The chain's CDR3 is CASSLGTPETQYF. CDR3 coding DNA: TGTGCCAGCAGCTTAGGGACTCCAGAGACCCAGTACTTC.

The V gene is TRBV14, the J gene TRBJ2-7; D is perhaps TRBD1 or TRBD2 (5 bases each). Germline loops: CDR1 SGHDN, CDR2 FVKESK. This CDR3 has 20 amino acids. Trimming stripped 4 bases from V and 2 bases from J, with 30 bases between. For the CDR3, the DNA is TGTGCCAGCAGCCCCCCAGGCCCCGGGACGGCCCACAAAAATACCTACGAGCAGTACTTC. The encoded protein is CASSPPGPGTAHKNTYEQYF.

The CDR3 region has the DNA TGCAGCGTTGCCGGGACCCCTGGTCAGCCCCAGCATTTT. As protein: CSVAGTPGQPQHF. The chain uses TRBV29-1 and TRBJ1-5; maybe TRBD1 (5 bases). The CDR3 is 13 residues long. The V and J ends lost 4 bases and 6 bases respectively, with 13 bases between them. In germline, CDR1 is SQVTM, CDR2 ANQGSEA. Full variable domain (rest looked up from reference TRBV29-1 and TRBJ1-5): SAVISQKPSRDICQRGTSLTIQCQVDSQVTMMFWYRQQPGQSLTLIATANQGSEATYESGFVIDKFPISRPNLTFSTLTVSNMSPEDSSIYLCSVAGTPGQPQHFGDGTRLSIL.

The rearrangement joins TRBV7-2 to TRBJ2-1; 9 bases are shared with TRBD2. Germline values: CDR1 SGHTA, CDR2 FQGNSA. The ends lost 1 base at V and 15 bases at J; junction bases unmatched: 7. The CDR3 has 13 residues. CDR3 in DNA: TGTGCCAGCAGCTTAGTGCGGGAGGGAAAGGGGTTCTTC. It translates to CASSLVREGKGFF.

The J gene is TRBJ2-1, the V gene TRBV10-3, with D possibly being TRBD1 or TRBD2 (5 bases each). The CDR3 covers 15 residues. V shed 0 bases and J shed 8 bases, with 14 bases lying between them. Germline V gene data show CDR1 as ENHRY and CDR2 as SYGVKD. CDR3: CAISESSGLGHEQFF. The CDR3 coding sequence is TGTGCCATCAGTGAGTCGAGCGGTCTGGGGCATGAGCAGTTCTTC.

This sequence joins TRBV5-1 and TRBJ1-1, with TRBD1 identical over 7 bases. The CDR3 covers 16 residues. The trim removed 9 bases at V and 4 bases at J, leaving 18 bases unmatched. Germline assignment: CDR1 SGHRS and CDR2 YFSETQ. The CDR3 DNA sequence: TGCGCCACCCCCCCTTGGGCAGGGGGTGAGGTCACTGAAGCTTTCTTT. This codes for CATPPWAGGEVTEAFF. Full variable domain (remainder filled in from reference TRBV5-1 and TRBJ1-1): KAGVTQTPRYLIKTRGQQVTLSCSPISGHRSVSWYQQTPGQGLQFLFEYFSETQRNKGNFPGRFSGRQFSNSRSEMNVSTLELGDSALYLCATPPWAGGEVTEAFFGQGTRLTVV.

The chain has TRBV9 and TRBJ2-1, with 10 bases lining up with TRBD2. CDR3 length equals 17 residues. Germline V gene sequence: CDR1 SGDLS, CDR2 YYNGEE. V was clipped by 0 bases and J by 7 bases; unmatched bases: 10. The CDR3 DNA reads TGTGCCAGCAGCGTAGCTTCGGCTAGCGGGAGTATGAATGAGCAGTTCTTC. Protein product: CASSVASASGSMNEQFF.

This clone has a single count. V and J are TRBV6-5 and TRBJ2-1; D gene unclear. Trimming cost V 2 bases and J 12 bases, with 17 bases left between them. The CDR3 consists of 14 residues. Germline CDR1 MNHEY, CDR2 SVGAGI. The CDR3 coding sequence is TGTGCCAGCAGTTACCCCGGGCCTGGCGAAATGCAGTTCTTC. Protein product: CASSYPGPGEMQFF.

The chain joins TRBV12-3 or TRBV12-4 to TRBJ2-1, with TRBD1 as a possible D gene (5 bases). The CDR3 has 13 amino acids. V lost 5 bases and J lost 13, with 18 bases in between. The CDR3 DNA reads as TGTGCCAGCAGTCTAATGGACACGCAGCAACAGTTCTTC. Translation gives CASSLMDTQQQFF.

The chain has TRBV30 and TRBJ1-2; 11 nucleotides align to TRBD1. The CDR3 length is 15 residues. Germline CDR1 GTSNPN, CDR2 SVGIG (reference sequence). Unmatched junction bases numbered 2, after V lost 1 base and J lost 1 base. The CDR3 reads CAWSDGTGGNYGYTF. DNA for the CDR3: TGTGCCTGGAGTGACGGGACAGGGGGTAACTATGGCTACACCTTC.

CDR3 sequence: CASSLQGLSEQYF. CDR3 coding DNA: TGCGCCAGCAGCTTGCAGGGTTTAAGCGAGCAGTACTTC. V usage is TRBV5-1 and J usage is TRBJ2-7; perhaps TRBD1 as D (5 bases). This CDR3 spans 13 amino acids. Trimming left V 1 base short and J 6 bases short, with 11 bases between. Germline CDR1 and CDR2: SGHRS and YFSETQ.

This clone has a single count. The chain combines TRBV28 with TRBJ1-5; the D gene is possibly TRBD1 (6 bases). Germline CDR1 and CDR2: MDHEN and SYDVKM. This CDR3 contains 14 residues. The V end lost 5 bases, the J end lost 6 bases, and 14 bases lay between the germline ends. The CDR3 here is CASSPVQGLQPQHF. CDR3 sequence (DNA): TGTGCCAGCAGTCCGGTACAGGGTCTTCAGCCCCAGCATTTT.

The V and J genes are TRBV7-6 and TRBJ2-7, with TRBD1 matching 7 bases. The CDR3 covers 14 residues. The germline CDR1 and CDR2 sequences are SGHVS and FNYEAQ. Trimming at V came to 5 bases and at J to 5 bases, leaving 9 bases not matched to a gene. The CDR3 reads CASSTRQGPNEQYF. The CDR3 coding sequence is TGTGCCAGCAGCACGAGACAGGGCCCCAACGAGCAGTACTTC. Together with reference TRBV7-6 and TRBJ2-7, the CDR3 gives the full variable domain: GAGVSQSPRYKVTKRGQDVALRCDPISGHVSLYWYRQALGQGPEFLTYFNYEAQQDKSGLPNDRFSAERPEGSISTLTIQRTEQRDSAMYRCASSTRQGPNEQYFGPGTRLTVT.

This chain connects TRBV5-4 to TRBJ2-7; TRBD2 matches at 10 bases. The V gene end was trimmed by 0 bases and the J gene end by 0 bases; junction bases not matched to a gene: 6. CDR3 length: 17 residues. Germline CDR1 and CDR2: SGHNT and YYREEE (reference sequence). The CDR3 sequence is CASSLGLAGAFSYEQYF. CDR3 coding DNA: TGTGCCAGCAGCTTGGGGCTAGCGGGAGCTTTCTCCTACGAGCAGTACTTC.

The chain couples TRBV18 to TRBJ2-5, with a weak D call TRBD2 (5 bases). This CDR3 spans 14 amino acids. V lost 3 bases and J lost 4, with 12 bases in between. Germline V gene sequence: CDR1 KGHSH, CDR2 LQKENI. CDR3 loop: CASSPGVSGETQYF. The CDR3 nucleotides are TGTGCCAGCTCACCCGGGGTATCTGGAGAGACCCAGTACTTC. Looking up the rest from reference TRBV18 and TRBJ2-5 gives the full variable domain: NAGVMQNPRHLVRRRGQEARLRCSPMKGHSHVYWYRQLPEEGLKFMVYLQKENIIDESGMPKERFSAEFPKEGPSILRIQQVVRGDSAAYFCASSPGVSGETQYFGPGTRLLVL.

This clone was seen a few times. This chain's CDR3 is CAWDRMNTEAFF. The CDR3 DNA sequence: TGTGCCTGGGACCGAATGAACACTGAAGCTTTCTTT. The chain employs TRBV30 and TRBJ1-1; D not resolved. In germline, CDR1 is GTSNPN, CDR2 SVGIG (reference sequence). Trimming took 5 bases from V and 0 from J, leaving 7 bases between them. This CDR3 spans 12 amino acids.

The V call is TRBV9, the J call TRBJ1-3, with unresolved D. Germline CDR1 SGDLS, CDR2 YYNGEE. The CDR3 contains 17 residues. Trimming took 2 bases from V and 0 from J, leaving 15 bases between them. CDR3 protein: CASSVTLEWGSGNTIYF. The CDR3 nucleotides are TGTGCCAGCAGCGTTACTCTCGAATGGGGCTCTGGAAACACCATATATTTT.

The CDR3 DNA sequence: TGCGCCAGCAGCCAATCCGGGACCCCAGATACGCAGTATTTT. Its translation is CASSQSGTPDTQYF. The chain employs TRBV4-1 and TRBJ2-3; D tentatively fits TRBD1 or TRBD2 (5 bases each). The V gene's germline CDR1 is MGHRA and CDR2 YSYEKL. The CDR3 totals 14 residues. V dropped 2 bases and J dropped 4 bases, with 10 bases sitting between them.

This chain connects TRBV19 to TRBJ2-3; 7 bases align to TRBD2. CDR3 size: 15 residues. V lost 1 base and J lost 2; bases outside the gene matches: 3. Germline V gene data show CDR1 as LNHDA and CDR2 as SQIVND (reference sequence). The DNA of the CDR3 is TGTGCCAGTAGTATAGGGGGACTAAACACAGATACGCAGTATTTT. Amino acids: CASSIGGLNTDTQYF.

The chain couples TRBV27 to TRBJ2-7; 7 nucleotides line up with TRBD1. Germline values: CDR1 MNHEY, CDR2 SMNVEV (reference sequence). The length of the CDR3 is 14 residues. V was pared by 6 bases and J by 2 bases, with 7 bases of the junction left unmatched. The CDR3 nucleotides are TGTGCCAGCAGCCACAGGGGTCCTACCTACGAGCAGTACTTC. Residues: CASSHRGPTYEQYF.

The CDR3 loop reads CASSLDPSGNEQYF. Here the CDR3 DNA reads TGTGCCAGCAGCTTAGATCCCAGCGGGAACGAGCAGTACTTC. This sequence joins TRBV11-3 and TRBJ2-7; 7 bases match TRBD2. CDR3 length: 14 amino acids. Trimming removed 0 bases from V and 5 bases from J; junction bases left unmatched: 4. Germline loops: CDR1 SGHNT, CDR2 YENEEA.

The rearrangement joins TRBV7-2 to TRBJ2-2; D is unresolved. With 4 bases removed from V and 5 bases from J, the gap between germline ends came to 11 bases. Germline CDR1 and CDR2: SGHTA and FQGNSA. The CDR3 contains 14 residues. CDR3 nucleotide sequence: TGTGCCAGCAGCTGGGGTTTGGGGACCGGGGAGCTGTTTTTT. It is translated as CASSWGLGTGELFF.

The chain carries TRBV6-5 and TRBJ2-3, with D unresolved. The CDR3 totals 13 residues. Germline V lookup: CDR1 MNHEY, CDR2 SVGAGI. V shed 7 bases and J shed 1 base, with 9 bases lying between them. CDR3 bases: TGTGCCAGCACCAGTATAGGCACAGATACGCAGTATTTT. Translating it yields CASTSIGTDTQYF.

The rearrangement uses TRBV6-5 and TRBJ1-1; 7 nucleotides agree with TRBD1. Germline CDR1 MNHEY, CDR2 SVGAGI. This CDR3 is built from 13 residues. Trimming at V came to 10 bases and at J to 1 base, leaving 6 bases not matched to a gene. In DNA, the CDR3 is TGTGCCACCCTGGGACAGAAGAACACTGAAGCTTTCTTT. Residues: CATLGQKNTEAFF.

This chain connects TRBV19 to TRBJ2-1; D perhaps matches TRBD1 (5 bases). The CDR3 spans 13 residues. CDR1 LNHDA and CDR2 SQIVND come from the germline V gene (reference sequence). Trimming pared 0 bases from V and 13 bases from J, leaving 13 bases between. CDR3 amino acids: CASSIDQWGHQFF. The CDR3 nucleotides are TGTGCCAGTAGTATAGATCAGTGGGGCCACCAGTTCTTC. The full variable domain, completed using reference TRBV19 and TRBJ2-1, is DGGITQSPKYLFRKEGQNVTLSCEQNLNHDAMYWYRQDPGQGLRLIYYSQIVNDFQKGDIAEGYSVSREKKESFPLTVTSAQKNPTAFYLCASSIDQWGHQFFGPGTRLTVL.

This chain joins TRBV11-3 and TRBJ2-3; the D gene is possibly TRBD1 (6 bases). The CDR3 spans 14 residues. Deletions cut 3 bases from V and 4 bases from J, with 11 bases between. From germline, CDR1 is SGHNT and CDR2 YENEEA. The CDR3 region is CASSFQGLADTQYF. CDR3 nucleotide sequence: TGTGCCAGCAGCTTCCAGGGGCTGGCAGATACGCAGTATTTT.